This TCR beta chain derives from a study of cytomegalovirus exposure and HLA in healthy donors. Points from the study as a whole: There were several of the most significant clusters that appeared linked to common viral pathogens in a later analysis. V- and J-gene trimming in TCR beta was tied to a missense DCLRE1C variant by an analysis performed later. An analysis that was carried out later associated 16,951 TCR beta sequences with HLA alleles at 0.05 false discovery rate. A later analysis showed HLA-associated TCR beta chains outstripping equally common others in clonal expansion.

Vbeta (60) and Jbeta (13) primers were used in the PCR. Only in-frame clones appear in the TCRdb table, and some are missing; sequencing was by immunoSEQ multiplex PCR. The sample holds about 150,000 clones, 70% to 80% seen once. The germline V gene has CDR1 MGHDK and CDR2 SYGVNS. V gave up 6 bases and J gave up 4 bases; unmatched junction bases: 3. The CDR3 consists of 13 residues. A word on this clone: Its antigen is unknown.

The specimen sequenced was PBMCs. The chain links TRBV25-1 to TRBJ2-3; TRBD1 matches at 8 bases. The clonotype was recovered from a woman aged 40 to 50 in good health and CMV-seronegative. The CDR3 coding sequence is TGTGCCAGCAGGGACAGGGTGGCAGATACGCAGTATTTT. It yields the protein CASRDRVADTQYF.